A selection of T cell receptor beta chains follows, all from one sample in a study of T cell repertoires in cytomegalovirus infection. TCRdb called the reads again in MiXCR, with one record for every CDR3 protein. The sample contains 250,000 or so distinct CDR3 sequences, around 9% of which appear only once. Specimen: PBMCs. These receptors came from a human donor in good health (CMV status not recorded). Some clones in this sample may be carry-over from other donors' samples. CDR3s leave out the opening cysteine and the closing phenylalanine or tryptophan.

cdr3_aa: ASSSPSRTRYQETQY
j_call: TRBJ2-5
v_call: TRBV6-2/TRBV6-3

cdr3_aa: ASRRGVNTEAF
j_call: TRBJ1-1
v_call: TRBV7-2

cdr3_aa: ASSLGGSRASNEKLF
j_call: TRBJ1-4
v_call: TRBV28

cdr3_aa: ASSKVDRMNTEAF
j_call: TRBJ1-1
v_call: TRBV19

cdr3_aa: ASSLGAGGSTDTQY
j_call: TRBJ2-3
v_call: TRBV7-2

cdr3_aa: ASERETGVYNEQF
j_call: TRBJ2-1
v_call: TRBV7-8

cdr3_aa: ASSLLNRDYGYT
j_call: TRBJ1-2
v_call: TRBV7-2

cdr3_aa: ASGLVPAGTFSNQPQH
j_call: TRBJ1-5
v_call: TRBV12-5

cdr3_aa: ASSLQGYGYT
j_call: TRBJ1-2
v_call: TRBV11-2

cdr3_aa: ASSQERGGNQPQH
j_call: TRBJ1-5
v_call: TRBV12-3/TRBV12-4

cdr3_aa: ASSEDLAADNEQF
j_call: TRBJ2-1
v_call: TRBV2

cdr3_aa: ASSPVGGIFSPLF
j_call: TRBJ1-4
v_call: TRBV3-1

cdr3_aa: ASSLGLAAQQREQF
j_call: TRBJ2-1
v_call: TRBV7-2

cdr3_aa: ASSFGTHNTGELF
j_call: TRBJ2-2
v_call: TRBV7-9

cdr3_aa: ASSFQGVTNEKLF
j_call: TRBJ1-4
v_call: TRBV7-2

cdr3_aa: ASKDSSANTGELF
j_call: TRBJ2-2
v_call: TRBV19

cdr3_aa: ASSHPSEETQY
j_call: TRBJ2-5
v_call: TRBV4-2

cdr3_aa: ASSEGTGEPLH
j_call: TRBJ1-6
v_call: TRBV5-1

cdr3_aa: ASSLGGAGNEKLF
j_call: TRBJ1-4
v_call: TRBV7-2

cdr3_aa: ASIPVRVTNQPQH
j_call: TRBJ1-5
v_call: TRBV28

cdr3_aa: ASSPPLIDTQY
j_call: TRBJ2-3
v_call: TRBV28

cdr3_aa: ASSMRQGRAF
j_call: TRBJ1-1
v_call: TRBV19

cdr3_aa: ASSLVTGGGEQY
j_call: TRBJ2-7
v_call: TRBV12-3/TRBV12-4

cdr3_aa: ASSQDLEVWGTEAF
j_call: TRBJ1-1
v_call: TRBV4-2

cdr3_aa: ASSLGWGRGGRSEKLF
j_call: TRBJ1-4
v_call: TRBV7-2

cdr3_aa: ASRPDGDYGYT
j_call: TRBJ1-2
v_call: TRBV6-1

cdr3_aa: ASSSITTGGTEAF
j_call: TRBJ1-1
v_call: TRBV7-2

cdr3_aa: ASSLASRVGGYT
j_call: TRBJ1-2
v_call: TRBV7-8

cdr3_aa: ASTPGTPGEGYT
j_call: TRBJ1-2
v_call: TRBV19

cdr3_aa: ASSVTGFSYEQY
j_call: TRBJ2-7
v_call: TRBV28

cdr3_aa: ASSAERESTDTQY
j_call: TRBJ2-3
v_call: TRBV5-1

cdr3_aa: ASSTGQVLSGANVLT
j_call: TRBJ2-6
v_call: TRBV19

cdr3_aa: ASRRQETQY
j_call: TRBJ2-5
v_call: TRBV7-9

cdr3_aa: ASSLVNRDDYGYT
j_call: TRBJ1-2
v_call: TRBV7-2

cdr3_aa: ASSARDLIIEQY
j_call: TRBJ2-7
v_call: TRBV19

cdr3_aa: ASSPRAANEKLF
j_call: TRBJ1-4
v_call: TRBV2

cdr3_aa: ASSLRPNTGELF
j_call: TRBJ2-2
v_call: TRBV19

cdr3_aa: ASSLEQGLLGTGELF
j_call: TRBJ2-2
v_call: TRBV7-2

cdr3_aa: ASSYNAGGTEAF
j_call: TRBJ1-1
v_call: TRBV7-9

cdr3_aa: SAIARWALSNQPQH
j_call: TRBJ1-5
v_call: TRBV20-1

cdr3_aa: ASSPGLARPSRGGELF
j_call: TRBJ2-2
v_call: TRBV5-1

cdr3_aa: ASSYGQGRNTEAF
j_call: TRBJ1-1
v_call: TRBV6-6

cdr3_aa: SAILLAEYGQY
j_call: TRBJ2-7
v_call: TRBV20-1

cdr3_aa: ASSYGRKDQPQH
j_call: TRBJ1-5
v_call: TRBV7-2

cdr3_aa: ASSLVGRPNYGYT
j_call: TRBJ1-2
v_call: TRBV5-4

cdr3_aa: ASSMTDRGTGELF
j_call: TRBJ2-2
v_call: TRBV7-7

cdr3_aa: ASSYSIQSSPQH
j_call: TRBJ1-5
v_call: TRBV6-2/TRBV6-3

cdr3_aa: ASSSSGLASSYNEQF
j_call: TRBJ2-1
v_call: TRBV7-2

cdr3_aa: ASSWTGPNTGELF
j_call: TRBJ2-2
v_call: TRBV5-5

cdr3_aa: ASSSGQAGNTEAF
j_call: TRBJ1-1
v_call: TRBV12-3/TRBV12-4

cdr3_aa: ASKLGQNSNYGYT
j_call: TRBJ1-2
v_call: TRBV2

cdr3_aa: ASSLGLLYSTDTQY
j_call: TRBJ2-3
v_call: TRBV7-9

cdr3_aa: ASSYLGGILGETQY
j_call: TRBJ2-5
v_call: TRBV6-6

cdr3_aa: ASSWDRAQSEQY
j_call: TRBJ2-7
v_call: TRBV7-2

cdr3_aa: AITGLDSYEQY
j_call: TRBJ2-7
v_call: TRBV2

cdr3_aa: SGAQGITSTDTQY
j_call: TRBJ2-3
v_call: TRBV20-1

cdr3_aa: ASSLGQGVRGYT
j_call: TRBJ1-2
v_call: TRBV7-2